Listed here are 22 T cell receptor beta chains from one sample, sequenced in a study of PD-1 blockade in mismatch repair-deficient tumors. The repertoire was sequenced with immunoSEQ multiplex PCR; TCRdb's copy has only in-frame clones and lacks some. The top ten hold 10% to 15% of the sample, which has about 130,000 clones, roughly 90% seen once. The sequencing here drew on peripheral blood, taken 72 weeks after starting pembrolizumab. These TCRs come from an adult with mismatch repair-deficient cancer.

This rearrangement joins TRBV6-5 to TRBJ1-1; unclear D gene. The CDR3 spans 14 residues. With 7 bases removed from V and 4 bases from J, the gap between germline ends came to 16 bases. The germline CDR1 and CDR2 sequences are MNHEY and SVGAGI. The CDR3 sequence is CASTREISSTEAFF. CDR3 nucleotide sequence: TGTGCCAGCACCCGGGAGATTAGTTCCACTGAAGCTTTCTTT.

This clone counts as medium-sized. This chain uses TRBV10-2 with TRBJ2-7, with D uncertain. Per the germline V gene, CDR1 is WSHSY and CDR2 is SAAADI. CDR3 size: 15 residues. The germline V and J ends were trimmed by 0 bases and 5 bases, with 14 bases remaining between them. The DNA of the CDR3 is TGCGCCAGCAGTGAGTCGGGGATGAGTTACGACGAGCAGTACTTC. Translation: CASSESGMSYDEQYF.

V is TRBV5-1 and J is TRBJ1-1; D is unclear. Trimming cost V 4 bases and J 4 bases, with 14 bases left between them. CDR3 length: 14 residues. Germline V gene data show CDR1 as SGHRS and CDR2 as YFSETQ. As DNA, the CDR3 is TGCGCCAGCAGCCCTCGTCGCGCGAGCACTGAAGCTTTCTTT. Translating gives CASSPRRASTEAFF.

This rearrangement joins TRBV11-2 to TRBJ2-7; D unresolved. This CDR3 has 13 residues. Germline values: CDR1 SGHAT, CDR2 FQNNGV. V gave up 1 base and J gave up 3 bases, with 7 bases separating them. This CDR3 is CASSLGTNYEQYF. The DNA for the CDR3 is TGTGCCAGCAGCTTAGGAACAAACTACGAGCAGTACTTC.

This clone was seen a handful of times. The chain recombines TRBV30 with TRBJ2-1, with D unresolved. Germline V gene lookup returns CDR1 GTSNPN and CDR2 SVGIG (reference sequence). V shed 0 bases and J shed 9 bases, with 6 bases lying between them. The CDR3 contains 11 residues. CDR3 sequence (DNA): TGTGCCTGGAGTGTAAGTATTGAGCAGTTCTTC. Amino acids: CAWSVSIEQFF.

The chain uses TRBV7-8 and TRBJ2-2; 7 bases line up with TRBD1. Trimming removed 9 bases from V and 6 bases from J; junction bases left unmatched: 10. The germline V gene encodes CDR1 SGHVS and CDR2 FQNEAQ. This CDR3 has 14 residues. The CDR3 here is CASRQGVRAGELFF. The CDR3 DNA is TGTGCCAGTCGACAGGGCGTTCGTGCCGGGGAGCTGTTTTTT.

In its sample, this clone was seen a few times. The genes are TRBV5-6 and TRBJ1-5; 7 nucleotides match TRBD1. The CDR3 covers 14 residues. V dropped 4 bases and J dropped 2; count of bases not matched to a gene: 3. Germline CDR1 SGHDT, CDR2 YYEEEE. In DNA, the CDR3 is TGTGCCAGCAGCCGGGACAGCGGCAATCAGCCCCAGCATTTT. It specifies CASSRDSGNQPQHF.

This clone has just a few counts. CDR3 in DNA: TGTGCCAGCAGCTTGTGGGACCCTGCGGGCGGGGAGCTGTTTTTT. Protein product: CASSLWDPAGGELFF. This chain uses TRBV5-8 with TRBJ2-2, with D perhaps assigned TRBD1 or TRBD2 (5 bases each). This CDR3 spans 15 amino acids. Germline V gene data show CDR1 as SGHTS and CDR2 as YDEGEE. Trimming removed 1 base at V and 7 bases at J, with 14 bases between. Full variable domain (rest looked up from reference TRBV5-8 and TRBJ2-2): EAGVTQSPTHLIKTRGQQATLRCSPISGHTSVYWYQQALGLGLQFLLWYDEGEERNRGNFPPRFSGRQFPNYSSELNVNALELEDSALYLCASSLWDPAGGELFFGEGSRLTVL.

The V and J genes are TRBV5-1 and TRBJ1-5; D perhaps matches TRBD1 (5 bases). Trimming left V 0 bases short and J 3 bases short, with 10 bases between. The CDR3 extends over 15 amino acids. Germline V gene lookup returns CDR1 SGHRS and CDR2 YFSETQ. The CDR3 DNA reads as TGCGCCAGCAGCTTGGTCAGGGTGAACAATCAGCCCCAGCATTTT. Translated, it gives CASSLVRVNNQPQHF.

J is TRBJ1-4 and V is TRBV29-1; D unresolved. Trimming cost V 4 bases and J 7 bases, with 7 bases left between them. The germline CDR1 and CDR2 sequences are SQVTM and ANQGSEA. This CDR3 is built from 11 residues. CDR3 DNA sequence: TGCAGCGTTGCGGTGGGTGAAAAACTGTTTTTT. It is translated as CSVAVGEKLFF.

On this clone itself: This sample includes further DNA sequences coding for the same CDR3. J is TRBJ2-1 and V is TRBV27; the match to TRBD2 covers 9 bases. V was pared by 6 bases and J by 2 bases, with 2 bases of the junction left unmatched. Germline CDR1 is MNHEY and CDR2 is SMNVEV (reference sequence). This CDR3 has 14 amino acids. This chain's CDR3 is CASRGLAPYNEQFF. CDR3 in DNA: TGTGCCAGCAGGGGACTAGCTCCCTACAATGAGCAGTTCTTC.

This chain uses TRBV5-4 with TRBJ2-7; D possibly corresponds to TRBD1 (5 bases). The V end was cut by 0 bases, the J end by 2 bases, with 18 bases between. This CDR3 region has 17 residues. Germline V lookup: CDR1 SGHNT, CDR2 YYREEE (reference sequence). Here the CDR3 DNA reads TGTGCCAGCAGCTTGGGAAAGCGACAGAGGAAGGCCTACGAGCAGTACTTC. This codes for CASSLGKRQRKAYEQYF.

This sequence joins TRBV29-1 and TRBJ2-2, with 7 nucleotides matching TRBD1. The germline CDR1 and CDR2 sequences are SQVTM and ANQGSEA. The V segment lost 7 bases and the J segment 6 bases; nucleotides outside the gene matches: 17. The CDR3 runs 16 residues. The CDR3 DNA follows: TGCAGCGCTGGGCCCTCGGACAGGACGGCCGCCGGGGAGCTGTTTTTT. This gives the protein CSAGPSDRTAAGELFF.

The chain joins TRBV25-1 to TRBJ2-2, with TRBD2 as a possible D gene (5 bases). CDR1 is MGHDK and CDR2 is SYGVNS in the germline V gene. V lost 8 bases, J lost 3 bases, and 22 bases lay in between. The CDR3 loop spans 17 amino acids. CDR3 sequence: CASSTLSERIDTGELFF. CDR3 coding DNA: TGTGCCAGCTCCACATTATCGGAGCGGATTGACACCGGGGAGCTGTTTTTT. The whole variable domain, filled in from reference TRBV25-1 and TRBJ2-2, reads EADIYQTPRYLVIGTGKKITLECSQTMGHDKMYWYQQDPGMELHLIHYSYGVNSTEKGDLSSESTVSRIRTEHFPLTLESARPSHTSQYLCASSTLSERIDTGELFFGEGSRLTVL.

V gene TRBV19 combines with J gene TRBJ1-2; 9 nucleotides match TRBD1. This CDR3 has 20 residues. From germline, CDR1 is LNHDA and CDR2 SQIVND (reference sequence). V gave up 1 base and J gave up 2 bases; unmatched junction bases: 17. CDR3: CASSIARGQGQRERNYGYTF. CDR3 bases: TGTGCCAGTAGTATAGCTAGGGGACAGGGACAAAGGGAGAGGAACTATGGCTACACCTTC.

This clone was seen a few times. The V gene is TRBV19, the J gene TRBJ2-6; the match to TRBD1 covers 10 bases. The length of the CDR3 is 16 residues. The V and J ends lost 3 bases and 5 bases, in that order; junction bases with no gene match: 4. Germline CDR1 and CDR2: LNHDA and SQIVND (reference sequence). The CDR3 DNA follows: TGTGCCAGTAGTATGGGGGACAGGGGAAGGGCCAACGTCCTGACTTTC. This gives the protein CASSMGDRGRANVLTF.

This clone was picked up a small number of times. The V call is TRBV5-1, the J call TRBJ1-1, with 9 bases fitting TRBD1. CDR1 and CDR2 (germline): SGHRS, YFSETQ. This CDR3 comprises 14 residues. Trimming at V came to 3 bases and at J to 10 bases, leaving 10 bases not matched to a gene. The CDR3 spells CASSSGTGFEGAFF. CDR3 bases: TGCGCCAGCAGCTCGGGGACAGGGTTCGAGGGAGCTTTCTTT.

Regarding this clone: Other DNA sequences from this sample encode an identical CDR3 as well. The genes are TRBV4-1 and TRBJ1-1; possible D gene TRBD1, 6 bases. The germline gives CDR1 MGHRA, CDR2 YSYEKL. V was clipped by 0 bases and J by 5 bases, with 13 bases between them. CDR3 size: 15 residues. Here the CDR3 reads CASSQEVRGRTEAFF. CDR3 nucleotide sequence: TGCGCCAGCAGCCAAGAAGTTCGGGGGCGGACTGAAGCTTTCTTT.

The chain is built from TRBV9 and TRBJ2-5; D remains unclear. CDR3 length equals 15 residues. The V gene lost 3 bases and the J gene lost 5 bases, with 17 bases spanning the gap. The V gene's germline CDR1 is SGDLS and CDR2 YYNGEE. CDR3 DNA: TGTGCCAGCAGCGAACTGCCCCAAGGATTGGAGACCCAGTACTTC. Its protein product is CASSELPQGLETQYF.

The CDR3 sequence is CASSFGTGHTEAFF. CDR3 bases: TGTGCCAGCAGCTTCGGGACAGGGCACACTGAAGCTTTCTTT. This chain joins TRBV7-9 and TRBJ1-1; 9 bases map to TRBD1. The CDR3 totals 14 residues. Trimming took 3 bases from V and 3 from J; bases not matched to a gene: 2. CDR1 SEHNR and CDR2 FQNEAQ come from the germline V gene (reference sequence).

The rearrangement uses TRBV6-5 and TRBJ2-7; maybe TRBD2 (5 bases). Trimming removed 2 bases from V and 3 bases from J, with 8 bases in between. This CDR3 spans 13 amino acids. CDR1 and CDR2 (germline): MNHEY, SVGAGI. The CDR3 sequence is CASSYGLHYEQYF. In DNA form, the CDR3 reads TGTGCCAGCAGTTACGGACTGCACTACGAGCAGTACTTC.

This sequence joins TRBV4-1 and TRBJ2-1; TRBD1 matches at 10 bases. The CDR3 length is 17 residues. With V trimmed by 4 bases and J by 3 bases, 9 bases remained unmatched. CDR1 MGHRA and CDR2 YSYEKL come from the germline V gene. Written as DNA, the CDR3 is TGCGCCAGCAGCCTCGCTTTCGGACAGGGGGTCTACAATGAGCAGTTCTTC. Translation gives CASSLAFGQGVYNEQFF.